These 14 T cell receptor beta chains share one sample of origin, sequenced in a study of shared clonotypes between healthy human individuals. Cells designated naive CD8 were CD45RO-negative and were positively selected for CCR7, with terminally differentiated effector memory CD45RA+ cells excluded. Sequencing was performed with immunoSEQ multiplex PCR; in TCRdb, only in-frame clones are kept and a portion is missing. The table records about 800,000 clones, around 96% of them present only once. The sequencing input was naive CD8+ T cells sorted from blood. Receptors were obtained from a young man in good health.

The V gene is TRBV27, the J gene TRBJ1-4; 11 bases fit TRBD1. With 5 bases clipped from V and 7 bases from J, the junction kept 6 bases outside the gene matches. This CDR3 has 15 residues. Germline CDR1 is MNHEY and CDR2 is SMNVEV (reference sequence). The CDR3 sequence is CASSPRDRGSEKLFF. The CDR3 nucleotides read TGTGCCAGCAGTCCCCGGGACAGGGGGTCTGAAAAACTGTTTTTT.

Concerning this clone: The same CDR3 can be traced to other DNA sequences in this sample. The gene calls are TRBV7-9 and TRBJ2-7; D remains unclear. V was pared by 2 bases and J by 3 bases, with 5 bases between. CDR3 length: 12 residues. Per germline, CDR1 SEHNR and CDR2 FQNEAQ (reference sequence). The CDR3 here is CASSLRDYEQYF. The DNA for the CDR3 is TGTGCCAGCAGCTTAAGAGACTACGAGCAGTACTTC.

The V call is TRBV7-2, the J call TRBJ2-2, with 8 bases matching TRBD1. The CDR3 spans 13 residues. Looked up from germline, CDR1 is SGHTA and CDR2 is FQGNSA. After removal of 5 bases from V and 9 bases from J, the junction contained 5 bases not matched to a gene. DNA of the CDR3: TGTGCCAGCAGCACCCGGACAGGGAGGGAGCTGTTTTTT. It specifies CASSTRTGRELFF.

A single count supports this clone. This chain uses TRBV27 with TRBJ2-1, with 7 bases that match TRBD2. The germline V gene has CDR1 MNHEY and CDR2 SMNVEV (reference sequence). This CDR3 region has 15 residues. The V segment lost 1 base and the J segment 4 bases; nucleotides outside the gene matches: 4. The CDR3 protein is CASSLWAGDYNEQFF. CDR3 bases: TGTGCCAGCAGTTTATGGGCGGGGGATTACAATGAGCAGTTCTTC.

The rearrangement uses TRBV11-3 and TRBJ2-1, with 13 bases matching TRBD2. The germline V gene encodes CDR1 SGHNT and CDR2 YENEEA. The CDR3 length is 16 residues. Unmatched junction bases numbered 7, after V lost 4 bases and J lost 7 bases. The chain's CDR3 is CASSSRTSGSVNEQFF. The CDR3 coding sequence is TGTGCCAGCAGCTCCCGGACTAGCGGGAGTGTGAATGAGCAGTTCTTC.

This chain links TRBV9 with TRBJ2-1, with 9 nucleotides matching TRBD2. The junction had 14 bases not matched to a gene; V was cut back by 0 bases and J by 7 bases. The CDR3 runs to 18 residues. Germline values: CDR1 SGDLS, CDR2 YYNGEE. CDR3 protein: CASSVGGGRAFSGNEQFF. DNA of the CDR3: TGTGCCAGCAGCGTAGGAGGCGGGAGGGCCTTTTCTGGAAATGAGCAGTTCTTC.

J is TRBJ2-7 and V is TRBV4-3, with 9 bases identical to TRBD2. The CDR3 totals 16 residues. Losses at the gene ends were 1 base for V and 0 bases for J; bases not matched to a gene: 4. Germline V gives CDR1 LGHNA, CDR2 YSLEER. The CDR3 sequence: CASSQGASGTSYEQYF. DNA of the CDR3: TGCGCCAGCAGCCAAGGTGCTAGCGGGACCTCCTACGAGCAGTACTTC.

DNA for the CDR3: TGTGCCAGCAGCCCGGGACAGGGACAGGGCACAGATACGCAGTATTTT. Translated, it gives CASSPGQGQGTDTQYF. V is TRBV11-2 and J is TRBJ2-3; 9 nucleotides match TRBD1. The CDR3 is 16 amino acids. Germline V lookup: CDR1 SGHAT, CDR2 FQNNGV. Trimming at V came to 5 bases and at J to 1 base, leaving 7 bases not matched to a gene.

This clone was observed once. CDR3 DNA: TGTGCCAGCGCGGGGGACTCCAACATTCAGTACTTC. It yields the protein CASAGDSNIQYF. This sequence joins TRBV7-9 and TRBJ2-4, with 7 bases matching TRBD2. This CDR3 is 12 amino acids long. Looked up from germline, CDR1 is SEHNR and CDR2 is FQNEAQ (reference sequence). V shed 8 bases and J 7 bases; nucleotides not matched to a gene: 5.

This rearrangement joins TRBV6-5 to TRBJ2-1, with 8 bases that match TRBD1. J lost 3 bases, V lost 0 bases, and 4 bases had no gene match. This CDR3 is 16 amino acids long. CDR1 and CDR2 (germline): MNHEY, SVGAGI. CDR3 in DNA: TGTGCCAGCAGTTACTCGACCAGGGGGCGCTACAATGAGCAGTTCTTC. This codes for CASSYSTRGRYNEQFF.

This chain links TRBV7-2 with TRBJ2-3; TRBD2 matches at 10 bases. The CDR3 covers 16 residues. V shed 1 base and J 5 bases; nucleotides not matched to a gene: 6. Germline CDR1 reads SGHTA; CDR2 reads FQGNSA. The DNA of the CDR3 is TGTGCCAGCAGCTTAGTTCCAGCGGGAGGGGAAGATACGCAGTATTTT. Protein product: CASSLVPAGGEDTQYF.

V is TRBV11-2 and J is TRBJ2-3, with 8 bases identical to TRBD1. V shed 0 bases and J 0 bases; nucleotides not matched to a gene: 8. The CDR3 covers 18 residues. The V gene's germline CDR1 is SGHAT and CDR2 FQNNGV. CDR3: CASSLDDMGQASTDTQYF. CDR3 nucleotides: TGTGCCAGCAGCTTAGATGACATGGGACAGGCCAGCACAGATACGCAGTATTTT.

Comment on this clone: A junction boundary mismatches the germline segment, possibly from a read error. This sample includes further DNA sequences coding for the same CDR3. The CDR3 loop is CSVRDRVSYEQYF. In nucleotides, the CDR3 is TGCAGCGTCCGGGACAGGGTCTCCTATGAGCAGTACTTC. The chain joins TRBV29-1 to TRBJ2-7, with 9 bases aligning to TRBD1. The CDR3 is 13 residues long. CDR1 and CDR2 (germline): SQVTM, ANQGSEA.

V usage is TRBV7-9 and J usage is TRBJ1-1, with a possible D match to TRBD1 (5 bases). Trimming took 6 bases from V and 7 from J, leaving 12 bases between them. Germline V CDR1 and CDR2: SEHNR, FQNEAQ (reference sequence). There are 12 residues in the CDR3. CDR3 sequence reads: CASSDSRIEAFF. CDR3 DNA sequence: TGTGCCAGCAGTGACAGTCGAATTGAAGCTTTCTTT.